This is a list of T cell receptor beta chains from one sample in a study of human T cells and chemical hapten exposure. TCRdb recomputed calls from the RACE reads with MiXCR, one row per CDR3 protein. Altogether approximately 320,000 distinct CDR3 sequences are present, over 5% being singletons, with the ten largest covering more than 8%. The specimen comprised whole blood, sampled in connection with sensitization to the hapten diphenylcyclopropenone (DPC). The receptor set was obtained from a woman between 18 and 29 years old with alopecia areata. Some clones in this sample may be carry-over from other donors' samples. Each CDR3 is given with its conserved first and last residue. A D gene is named only where the DNA matches it firmly. Clone size is shown for a subset of rows, as once, few, many or a class of expanded clone.

v_gene	abundance	d_gene	j_gene	CDR3nt	CDR3aa
TRBV5-5	few	-	TRBJ2-1	TGTGCCAGCAGCTTGGCACTGAATGAGCAGTTCTTC	CASSLALNEQFF
TRBV11-1	few	TRBD1	TRBJ1-1	TGTGCCAGCAGCTTGGGACAGGGTTCCGAAGCTTTCTTT	CASSLGQGSEAFF
TRBV7-2	-	-	TRBJ1-1	TGTGCCAGCAGCTTACAACGGAACACTGAAGCTCTCTTT	CASSLQRNTEALF
TRBV6-5	many	-	TRBJ2-2	TGTGCCAGCAGTTACTTGTACGGGGACACCGGGGAGCTGTTTTTT	CASSYLYGDTGELFF
TRBV13	few	-	TRBJ2-5	TGTGCCAGCAGCTTAGGCAGTAGCTTCGAGACCCAGTACTTC	CASSLGSSFETQYF
TRBV6-2/TRBV6-3	-	-	TRBJ1-5	TGTGCCAGCAGCTGGGGACAAGTGGGGAGCAATCAGCCCCAGCATTTT	CASSWGQVGSNQPQHF
TRBV20-1	-	-	TRBJ2-7	TGCAGTGCCCCCACCCTAGCGTCCTACGAGCAGTACTTC	CSAPTLASYEQYF
TRBV20-1	few	-	TRBJ2-6	TGCAGTGCTAGCCAGTACTTATCTTCCTCTGGGGCCAACGTCCTGACTTTC	CSASQYLSSSGANVLTF
TRBV12-3/TRBV12-4	few	-	TRBJ1-2	TGTGCCAGCAGTTTTGGAGGGTACCGTTATGGCTACACCTTC	CASSFGGYRYGYTF
TRBV12-3/TRBV12-4	-	-	TRBJ2-7	TGTGCCAGCAGTTTGGCAGGGCCCTACGAGCAGTACTTC	CASSLAGPYEQYF
TRBV10-3	-	TRBD1	TRBJ2-1	TGTGCCATCCGACCGGGACAGGGGGCGATTAAACCCTACAATGAGCAGTTCTTC	CAIRPGQGAIKPYNEQFF
TRBV6-2/TRBV6-3	-	TRBD1	TRBJ1-2	TGTGCCAGCAGTCAACGGACAGGGCCCGATGGCTACACCTTC	CASSQRTGPDGYTF
TRBV19	many	-	TRBJ2-7	TGTGCCAGTAGTGTTCTCCCCTCAACCGAGCAGTACTTC	CASSVLPSTEQYF
TRBV5-1	many	-	TRBJ1-1	TGCGCCAGCAGCCCCCCCCCAGGGTTTGCTGAAGCTTTCTTT	CASSPPPGFAEAFF
TRBV4-2	few	TRBD1	TRBJ1-1	TGTGCCAGCAGCCAGGAAAAAGGACAGGGCAATGAAGCTTTCTTT	CASSQEKGQGNEAFF
TRBV6-1	many	-	TRBJ1-1	TGTGCCAGCATCAAGAACACTGAAGCTTTCTTT	CASIKNTEAFF
TRBV12-3/TRBV12-4	many	-	TRBJ2-7	TGTGCCAGCAGTTTAGGAGGGAGCTCCTACGAGCAGTACTTC	CASSLGGSSYEQYF
TRBV28	many	-	TRBJ2-7	TGTGCCAGCAGTGGGCCCGGGACGACCGCTGGGGAGCAGTACTTC	CASSGPGTTAGEQYF
TRBV5-1	many	TRBD2	TRBJ2-1	TGCGCCAGCAGCCAACTAGCGGACTCCTACAATGAGCAGTTCTTC	CASSQLADSYNEQFF
TRBV6-2/TRBV6-3	few	-	TRBJ2-3	TGTGCCAGCAGGAAACCCCAGGGGAGAGGCACAGATACGCAGTATTTT	CASRKPQGRGTDTQYF
TRBV6-1	-	-	TRBJ1-6	TGTGCCAGCGTGCCGTTTTGGGGTAATTCACCCCTCCACTTT	CASVPFWGNSPLHF
TRBV10-3	-	-	TRBJ1-1	TGTGCCATCACCCAGACAGAGAACACTGAAGCTTTCTTT	CAITQTENTEAFF
TRBV7-2	few	-	TRBJ2-5	TGTGCCAGCAGCTACAGGGACAATACGCAAGAGACCCAGTACTTC	CASSYRDNTQETQYF
TRBV29-1	many	-	TRBJ1-5	TGCAGCGTTGGGAGTAACAATCAGCCCCAGCATTTT	CSVGSNNQPQHF
TRBV6-6	-	TRBD1	TRBJ2-7	TGTGCCAGCAGTTACCCAGGGGGACGAGAGCAGTACTTC	CASSYPGGREQYF
TRBV12-3/TRBV12-4	-	-	TRBJ2-3	TGTGCCAGCACCGACGTGGATACGCAGTATTTT	CASTDVDTQYF
TRBV12-3/TRBV12-4	few	-	TRBJ2-3	TGTGCCAGTTCAGGGGGGGGCACATTAGATACGCAGTATTTT	CASSGGGTLDTQYF
TRBV4-1	-	-	TRBJ2-5	TGCGCCAGCAGCCAAGGAGCCAGGGATGCGGAGACCCAGTACTTC	CASSQGARDAETQYF
TRBV29-1	-	-	TRBJ2-5	TGCAGCGTTGTCCCACCCGGACATAGGGGAGAGACCCAGTACTTC	CSVVPPGHRGETQYF
TRBV5-1	few	-	TRBJ2-7	TGCGCCAGCAGCTTGGGGCCAGGGCCCCCTTACGAGCAGTACTTC	CASSLGPGPPYEQYF
TRBV6-2/TRBV6-3	-	-	TRBJ1-5	TGTGCCAGCAGTTTCTTCAATCAGCCCCAGCATTTT	CASSFFNQPQHF
TRBV7-9	-	-	TRBJ1-6	TGTGCCAGCAGCGGAGGGGTTATGAGTTCACCCCTCCACTTT	CASSGGVMSSPLHF
TRBV28	many	-	TRBJ1-5	TGTGCCAGCACCTCAGGGACCGGTCAGCCCCAGCATTTT	CASTSGTGQPQHF
TRBV2	few	TRBD1	TRBJ2-5	TGTGCCAGCAGTGGAATGACAGGGGGCCAAGAGACCCAGTACTTC	CASSGMTGGQETQYF
TRBV12-3/TRBV12-4	many	-	TRBJ2-1	TGTGCCAGCACCCGGTTGACCTACAATGAGCAGTTCTTC	CASTRLTYNEQFF
TRBV20-1	few	-	TRBJ1-6	TGCAGTGCTAGAGATACCCGCGTCGGGAATTCACCCCTCCACTTT	CSARDTRVGNSPLHF
TRBV13	many	-	TRBJ2-3	TGTGCCAGCAGCTTCCGGGACCCGTCAGACACAGATACGCAGTATTTT	CASSFRDPSDTDTQYF
TRBV27	-	-	TRBJ2-5	TGTGCCAGCAGTTCCGGGCCCGCCCCAGAGACCCAGTACTTC	CASSSGPAPETQYF
TRBV12-3/TRBV12-4	many	TRBD1	TRBJ1-3	TGTGCCAGCAGTTTAGCGGGACAGGGGGCCATCGGAAACACCATATATTTT	CASSLAGQGAIGNTIYF
TRBV6-2/TRBV6-3	many	-	TRBJ1-5	TGTGCCAGCAGTTACTGGGTCGATCAGCCCCAGCATTTT	CASSYWVDQPQHF
TRBV4-1	few	-	TRBJ2-7	TGCGCCAGCAGCCAAGCCGAGGCAGGGACCTACGAGCAGTACTTC	CASSQAEAGTYEQYF
TRBV7-9	many	-	TRBJ1-2	TGTGCCAGCAGCATCCAAAACCCCTATGGCTACACCTTC	CASSIQNPYGYTF
TRBV10-3	-	-	TRBJ1-1	TGTGCCATCCTTATGGGGGCCGGGACTGAAGCTTTCTTT	CAILMGAGTEAFF
TRBV14	many	TRBD2	TRBJ2-1	TGTGCCAGCAGCCTTGTAGCGGGGGACGATGAGCAGTTCTTC	CASSLVAGDDEQFF
TRBV28	-	TRBD1	TRBJ2-7	TGTGCCAGCAGTTCGGGACAGACGTACTTC	CASSSGQTYF
TRBV7-9	many	-	TRBJ2-7	TGTGCCAGCAGCTTAGACCTTGTCCTAGGCGAGCAGTACTTC	CASSLDLVLGEQYF
TRBV11-1	-	-	TRBJ2-5	TGTGCCAGCAGCTTAACGACAGGCGAAGAGACCCAGTACTTC	CASSLTTGEETQYF
TRBV7-2	many	-	TRBJ2-4	TGTGCCAGCAGCCCTTCCTTCGGGACCCGAGGAATGGGCATTCAGTACTTC	CASSPSFGTRGMGIQYF
TRBV7-9	few	-	TRBJ1-3	TGTGCCAGCAGCTTTATCGGGGGCGGAATCCCCATATATTTT	CASSFIGGGIPIYF